This record covers a single T cell receptor beta chain. The antigen is unknown. The PCR employed 60 Vbeta primers together with 13 Jbeta primers. The table came from immunoSEQ multiplex PCR; TCRdb's copy has only in-frame clones and leaves some out. The table includes some 130,000 clones, approximately 80% detected once. The J segment lost 8 bases and the V segment lost 4 bases, leaving 11 bases of the junction unmatched. CDR1 and CDR2 (germline): SGHRS, YFSETQ. The CDR3 is 15 amino acids. Regarding donors, all were healthy bone marrow donors. The sample is drawn from a study of cytomegalovirus exposure and HLA in healthy donors. General study findings and limits: When a later analysis compared HLA-associated TCR beta chains with equally common others, the HLA-associated chains turned out to be more clonally expanded and to have lower generation probabilities. One cluster of highly shared sequence variants probably arose as a sequencing artifact.

This chain uses TRBV5-1 with TRBJ2-1, with 8 bases that match TRBD2. Sequencing was done on a sample of PBMCs. This TCR was sampled from a boy aged 2-9 years in good health and CMV-seronegative. Here the CDR3 reads CASSLPEAGGDEQFF. In DNA, the CDR3 is TGCGCCAGCAGCCTTCCTGAGGCGGGGGGCGATGAGCAGTTCTTC.